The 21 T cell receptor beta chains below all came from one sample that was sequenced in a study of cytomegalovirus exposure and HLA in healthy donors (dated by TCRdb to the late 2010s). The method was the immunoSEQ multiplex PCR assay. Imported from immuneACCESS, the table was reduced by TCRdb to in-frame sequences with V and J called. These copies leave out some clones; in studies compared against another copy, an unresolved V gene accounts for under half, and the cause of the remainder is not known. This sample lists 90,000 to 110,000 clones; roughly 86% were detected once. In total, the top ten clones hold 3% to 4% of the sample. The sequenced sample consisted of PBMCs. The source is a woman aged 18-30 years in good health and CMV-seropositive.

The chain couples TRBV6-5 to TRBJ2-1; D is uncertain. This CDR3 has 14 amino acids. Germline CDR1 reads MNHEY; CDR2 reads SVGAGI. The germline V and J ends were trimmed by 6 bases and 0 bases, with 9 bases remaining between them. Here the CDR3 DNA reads TGTGCCAGCAGCCCATGGAGCTCCTACAATGAGCAGTTCTTC. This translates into CASSPWSSYNEQFF.

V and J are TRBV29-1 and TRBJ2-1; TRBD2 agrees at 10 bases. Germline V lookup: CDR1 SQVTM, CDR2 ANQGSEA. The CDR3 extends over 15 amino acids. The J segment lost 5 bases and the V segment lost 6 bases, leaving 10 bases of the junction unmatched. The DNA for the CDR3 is TGCAGCGTCGCCTTACGGCTAGCGGGAGACAATGAGCAGTTCTTC. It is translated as CSVALRLAGDNEQFF.

The CDR3 nucleotides read TGTGCCAGCAGATGGGACAATGGGGGCTACGAGCAGTACTTC. Amino acid sequence: CASRWDNGGYEQYF. This chain connects TRBV7-2 to TRBJ2-7; D is possibly TRBD1 (6 bases). The CDR3 length is 14 residues. Deletions cut 6 bases from V and 3 bases from J, with 15 bases between. Germline values: CDR1 SGHTA, CDR2 FQGNSA.

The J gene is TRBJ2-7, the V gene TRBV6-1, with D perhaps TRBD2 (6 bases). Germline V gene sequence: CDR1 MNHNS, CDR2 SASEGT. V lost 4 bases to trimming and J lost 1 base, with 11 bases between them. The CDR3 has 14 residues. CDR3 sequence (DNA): TGTGCCAGCAGTGCAGCAGGGACTTCCTACGAGCAGTACTTC. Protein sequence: CASSAAGTSYEQYF.

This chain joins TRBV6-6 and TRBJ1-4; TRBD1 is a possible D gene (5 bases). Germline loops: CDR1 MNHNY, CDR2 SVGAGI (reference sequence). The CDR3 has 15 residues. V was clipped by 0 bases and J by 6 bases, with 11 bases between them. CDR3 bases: TGTGCCAGCAGTTACTCGGCGGGGACCGATGAAAAACTGTTTTTT. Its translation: CASSYSAGTDEKLFF.

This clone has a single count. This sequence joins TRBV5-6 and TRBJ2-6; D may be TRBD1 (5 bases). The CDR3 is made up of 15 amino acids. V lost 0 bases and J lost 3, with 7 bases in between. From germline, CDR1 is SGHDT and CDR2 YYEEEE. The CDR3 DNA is TGTGCCAGCAGCTTGGATACAGGTGGGGCCAACGTCCTGACTTTC. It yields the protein CASSLDTGGANVLTF.

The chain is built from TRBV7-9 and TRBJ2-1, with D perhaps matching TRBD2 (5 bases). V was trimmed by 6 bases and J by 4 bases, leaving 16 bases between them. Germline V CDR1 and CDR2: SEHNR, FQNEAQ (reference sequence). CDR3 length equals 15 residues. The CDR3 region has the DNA TGTGCCAGCAGGGGAGCTTGGAGCAGATACAATGAGCAGTTCTTC. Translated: CASRGAWSRYNEQFF.

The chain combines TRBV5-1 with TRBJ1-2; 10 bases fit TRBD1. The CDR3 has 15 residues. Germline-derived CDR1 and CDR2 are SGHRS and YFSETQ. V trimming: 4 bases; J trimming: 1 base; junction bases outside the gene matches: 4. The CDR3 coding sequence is TGCGCCAGCAGCCCCGGACAGGGGGTTAACTATGGCTACACCTTC. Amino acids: CASSPGQGVNYGYTF.

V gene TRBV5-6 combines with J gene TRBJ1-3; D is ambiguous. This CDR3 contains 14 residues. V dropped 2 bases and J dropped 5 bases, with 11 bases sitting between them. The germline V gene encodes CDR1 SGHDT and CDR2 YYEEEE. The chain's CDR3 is CASSLRRMRNTIYF. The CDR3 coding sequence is TGTGCCAGCAGCTTAAGGCGGATGCGAAACACCATATATTTT.

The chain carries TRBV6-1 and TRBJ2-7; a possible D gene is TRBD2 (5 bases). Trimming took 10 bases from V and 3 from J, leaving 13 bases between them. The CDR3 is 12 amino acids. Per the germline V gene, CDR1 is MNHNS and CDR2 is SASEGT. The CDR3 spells CATLSGIYEQYF. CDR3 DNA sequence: TGTGCCACCCTATCCGGGATCTACGAGCAGTACTTC.

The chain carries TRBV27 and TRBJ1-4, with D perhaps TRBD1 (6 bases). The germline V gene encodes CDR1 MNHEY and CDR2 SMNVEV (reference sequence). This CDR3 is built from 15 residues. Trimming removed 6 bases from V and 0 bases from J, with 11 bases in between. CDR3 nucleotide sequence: TGTGCCAGCAGCCCAGGGGAGCCAACTAATGAAAAACTGTTTTTT. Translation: CASSPGEPTNEKLFF.

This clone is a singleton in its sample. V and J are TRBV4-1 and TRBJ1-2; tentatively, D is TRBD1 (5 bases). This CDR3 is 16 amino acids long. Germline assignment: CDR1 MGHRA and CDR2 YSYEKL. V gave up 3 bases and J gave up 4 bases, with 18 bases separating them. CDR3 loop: CASSQFPGQGSYGYTF. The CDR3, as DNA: TGCGCCAGCAGCCAGTTCCCCGGGCAGGGTAGCTATGGCTACACCTTC.

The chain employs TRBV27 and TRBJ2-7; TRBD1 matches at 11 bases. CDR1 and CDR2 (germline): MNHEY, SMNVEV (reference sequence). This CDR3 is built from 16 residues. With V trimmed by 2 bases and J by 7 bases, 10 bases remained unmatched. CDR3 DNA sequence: TGTGCCAGCAGTTTAGTATTGGGACAGGGGGTGGGGGAGCAGTACTTC. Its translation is CASSLVLGQGVGEQYF.

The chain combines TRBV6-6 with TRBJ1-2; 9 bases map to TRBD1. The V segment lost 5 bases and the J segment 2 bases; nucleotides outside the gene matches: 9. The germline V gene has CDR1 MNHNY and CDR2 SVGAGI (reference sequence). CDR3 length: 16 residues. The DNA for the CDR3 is TGTGCCAGCAGTCAGAACCCCGGGACAGGGAACTATGGCTACACCTTC. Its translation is CASSQNPGTGNYGYTF.

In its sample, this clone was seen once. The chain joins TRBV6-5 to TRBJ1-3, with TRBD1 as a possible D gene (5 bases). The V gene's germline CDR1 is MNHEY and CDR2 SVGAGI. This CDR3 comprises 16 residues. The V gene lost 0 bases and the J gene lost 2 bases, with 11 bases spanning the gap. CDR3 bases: TGTGCCAGCAGTTACTCATCCGGGGGAGCTGGAAACACCATATATTTT. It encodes CASSYSSGGAGNTIYF.

CDR3 in amino acids: CASSLESRGTGTFF. CDR3 nucleotide sequence: TGTGCCAGCAGCTTAGAGAGTCGGGGGACTGGAACTTTCTTT. The chain links TRBV7-9 to TRBJ1-1; TRBD1 is a possible D gene (5 bases). Germline values: CDR1 SEHNR, CDR2 FQNEAQ (reference sequence). Trimming shortened V by 1 base and J by 12 bases, and 18 bases separated the two germline ends. The CDR3 totals 14 residues. Filled out from reference TRBV7-9 and TRBJ1-1, the complete variable domain reads DTGVSQNPRHKITKRGQNVTFRCDPISEHNRLYWYRQTLGQGPEFLTYFQNEAQLEKSRLLSDRFSAERPKGSFSTLEIQRTEQGDSAMYLCASSLESRGTGTFFGQGTRLTVV.

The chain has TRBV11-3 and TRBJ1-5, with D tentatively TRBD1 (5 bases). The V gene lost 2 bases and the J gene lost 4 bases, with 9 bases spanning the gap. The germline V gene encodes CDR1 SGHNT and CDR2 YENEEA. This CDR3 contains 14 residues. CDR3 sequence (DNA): TGTGCCAGCAGCTTATCTGGGGGGAATCAGCCCCAGCATTTT. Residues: CASSLSGGNQPQHF.

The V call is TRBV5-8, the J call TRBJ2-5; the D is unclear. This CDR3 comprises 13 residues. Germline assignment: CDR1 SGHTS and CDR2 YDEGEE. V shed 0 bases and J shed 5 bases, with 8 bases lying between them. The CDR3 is CASSLDSEETQYF. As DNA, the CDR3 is TGTGCCAGCAGCTTGGACAGTGAGGAGACCCAGTACTTC.

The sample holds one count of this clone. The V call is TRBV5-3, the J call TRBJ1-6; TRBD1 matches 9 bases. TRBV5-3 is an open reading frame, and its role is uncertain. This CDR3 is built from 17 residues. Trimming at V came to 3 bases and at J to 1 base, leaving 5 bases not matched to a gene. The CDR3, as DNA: TGTGCCAGAAGCTGGGGACAGGGACGGTCCTATAATTCACCCCTCCACTTT. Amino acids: CARSWGQGRSYNSPLHF.

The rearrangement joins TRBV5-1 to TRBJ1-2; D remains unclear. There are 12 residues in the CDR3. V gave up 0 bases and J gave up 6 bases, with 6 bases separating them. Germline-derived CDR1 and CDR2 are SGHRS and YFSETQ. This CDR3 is CASSLDHNGYTF. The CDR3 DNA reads TGCGCCAGCAGCTTGGACCACAATGGCTACACCTTC.

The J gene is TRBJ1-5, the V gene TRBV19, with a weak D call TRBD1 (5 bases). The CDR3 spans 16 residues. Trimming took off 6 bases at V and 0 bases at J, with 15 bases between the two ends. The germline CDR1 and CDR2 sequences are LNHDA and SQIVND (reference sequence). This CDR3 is CASSLYNRYSNQPQHF. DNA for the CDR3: TGTGCCAGTAGCCTTTATAACAGGTATAGCAATCAGCCCCAGCATTTT.